A single sample gave rise to the 14 T cell receptor beta chains below, sequenced in a study of cytomegalovirus exposure and HLA in healthy donors. The study ran its PCR with 60 Vbeta and 13 Jbeta primers. Clones were read by immunoSEQ multiplex PCR, and TCRdb kept only the in-frame ones, dropping some. The data hold 100,000 or so clones, with around 85% observed a single time. Sequenced: PBMCs. These receptors came from a man aged 25 to 40 in good health and CMV-seropositive.

V and J are TRBV10-3 and TRBJ2-2; 9 positions agree with TRBD1. Per germline, CDR1 ENHRY and CDR2 SYGVKD. The CDR3 runs to 18 residues. J was trimmed by 2 bases and V by 6 bases; bases with no gene match: 13. The CDR3 here is CAIRTQGQGSGNTGELFF. The CDR3, as DNA: TGTGCCATCAGAACTCAGGGACAGGGAAGTGGTAACACCGGGGAGCTGTTTTTT.

The table lists this clone with a count of one. V and J are TRBV7-2 and TRBJ1-2, with D tentatively TRBD1 (5 bases). Germline V CDR1 and CDR2: SGHTA, FQGNSA. Deletions cut 5 bases from V and 5 bases from J, with 21 bases between. The CDR3 has 16 residues. The CDR3 loop reads CASSPRGGEAGYGYTF. The CDR3, as DNA: TGTGCCAGCAGCCCCCGGGGGGGGGAAGCAGGGTATGGCTACACCTTC.

This clone showed up just a few times. The chain carries TRBV18 and TRBJ1-2; 8 bases align to TRBD1. CDR3 size: 14 residues. Germline V lookup: CDR1 KGHSH, CDR2 LQKENI. The trim removed 4 bases at V and 10 bases at J, leaving 11 bases unmatched. CDR3 sequence (DNA): TGTGCCAGCTCACGGGGACAGGTTCGACAGGACTACACCTTC. This encodes CASSRGQVRQDYTF.

This clone has more than one count but fewer than ten. The chain links TRBV5-1 to TRBJ2-2; 8 bases agree with TRBD1. The germline gives CDR1 SGHRS, CDR2 YFSETQ. This CDR3 is built from 15 residues. The trim removed 5 bases at V and 1 base at J, leaving 4 bases unmatched. CDR3 bases: TGCGCCAGCAGTTATGACAGGGGGAACACCGGGGAGCTGTTTTTT. Translated: CASSYDRGNTGELFF.

This clone was observed once. The J gene is TRBJ1-2, the V gene TRBV27, with D maybe TRBD1 (6 bases). The CDR3 is made up of 14 amino acids. Trimming stripped 0 bases from V and 4 bases from J, with 9 bases between. Germline CDR1 and CDR2: MNHEY and SMNVEV (reference sequence). The CDR3 spells CASSLSAGAYGYTF. CDR3 DNA sequence: TGTGCCAGCAGTTTATCAGCAGGGGCCTATGGCTACACCTTC.

This clone occurred once. This chain connects TRBV5-4 to TRBJ2-7; 7 bases map to TRBD1. There are 14 residues in the CDR3. The J segment lost 5 bases and the V segment lost 4 bases, leaving 9 bases of the junction unmatched. The germline V gene encodes CDR1 SGHNT and CDR2 YYREEE (reference sequence). The DNA for the CDR3 is TGTGCCAGCAGCCATAGACAGGGTGGTGACGAGCAGTACTTC. This encodes CASSHRQGGDEQYF.

Here the CDR3 reads CASTFLIGGLWYF. The CDR3 coding sequence is TGTGCCAGCACCTTTCTTATAGGGGGCTTGTGGTATTTT. The V gene is TRBV6-5, the J gene TRBJ2-3; 7 nucleotides match TRBD1. There are 13 residues in the CDR3. The germline V gene has CDR1 MNHEY and CDR2 SVGAGI. Germline trimming cut 7 bases from V and 14 bases from J; bases unmatched to any gene: 15.

The genes are TRBV7-2 and TRBJ2-5; no firm D call. CDR1 and CDR2 (germline): SGHTA, FQGNSA. V was pared by 4 bases and J by 4 bases, with 16 bases between. This CDR3 has 15 residues. In DNA, the CDR3 is TGTGCCAGCAGCTCCCCATTACAAGACTCAGAGACCCAGTACTTC. It encodes CASSSPLQDSETQYF.

The chain carries TRBV7-3 and TRBJ2-2; tentatively, D is TRBD1 (5 bases). CDR1 SGHTA and CDR2 FQGTGA come from the germline V gene. This CDR3 has 13 amino acids. V dropped 4 bases and J dropped 4 bases, with 7 bases sitting between them. In nucleotides, the CDR3 is TGTGCCAGCAGCTCCCAGGGCACCGGGGAGCTGTTTTTT. Translating gives CASSSQGTGELFF.

The J gene is TRBJ2-5, the V gene TRBV25-1; TRBD2 is a possible D gene (5 bases). This CDR3 contains 11 residues. Trimming took 11 bases from V and 3 from J, leaving 10 bases between them. CDR1 is MGHDK and CDR2 is SYGVNS in the germline V gene. CDR3 amino acids: CAPIGEETQYF. The CDR3 bases are TGTGCCCCAATCGGGGAAGAGACCCAGTACTTC.

This chain links TRBV21-1 with TRBJ1-5; TRBD1 is taken as the D call from the table, unchecked against the DNA. TRBV21-1 is flagged as a pseudogene. The CDR3 contains 15 residues. The CDR3 here is CASQKGHRPLHPQHF. In nucleotides, the CDR3 is TGTGCCAGTCAAAAAGGGCACAGGCCACTACATCCCCAGCATTTT.

This clone was seen only a few times. Here the CDR3 reads CASSEAVDRGSEAFF. The CDR3 DNA reads TGTGCCAGCAGTGAAGCGGTGGACCGGGGGTCTGAAGCTTTCTTT. The V and J genes are TRBV2 and TRBJ1-1, with D possibly being TRBD1 (5 bases). This CDR3 comprises 15 residues. The germline V gene encodes CDR1 SNHLY and CDR2 FYNNEI. V dropped 0 bases and J dropped 6 bases, with 14 bases sitting between them.

The chain has TRBV6-4 and TRBJ2-7; the D gene is possibly TRBD1 (5 bases). Trimming cost V 4 bases and J 6 bases, with 31 bases left between them. Germline V gene lookup returns CDR1 MRHNA and CDR2 SNTAGT. This CDR3 comprises 19 residues. The CDR3 loop is CASSAQRQPQPPHLCEQYF. The CDR3 nucleotides read TGTGCCAGCAGTGCCCAACGACAGCCTCAGCCTCCCCATCTATGCGAGCAGTACTTC.

The V call is TRBV28, the J call TRBJ2-5, with 7 bases fitting TRBD2. V was pared by 5 bases and J by 1 base, with 10 bases of the junction left unmatched. Germline V gene lookup returns CDR1 MDHEN and CDR2 SYDVKM. This CDR3 has 16 amino acids. The CDR3 DNA sequence: TGTGCCAGCAGTCTAGCGGTCGGGAGAAGCCAAGAGACCCAGTACTTC. It specifies CASSLAVGRSQETQYF.